The entry below describes one T cell receptor (beta chain). This specimen belongs to a study of Ad26.COV2.S vaccination and SARS-CoV-2 variants. Study in general: Dosing was one shot or two shots 56 days apart.

The ends were cut back, 4 bases at V and 1 base at J, with 7 bases in the middle. There are 12 residues in the CDR3. CDR1 is SQVTM and CDR2 is ANQGSEA in the germline V gene. Documented treatment: approximately 18 received Ad26.COV2.S at low or high dose, single or two shots; about 5 received placebo; per-sample allocation not given. Collection of samples fell on day 63 after the first vaccine or placebo injection. An adult of 18-55 years in Boston served as donor. The protocol was immunoSEQ multiplex PCR, while the TCRdb copy is restricted to in-frame clones and leaves out a portion. The table has around 250,000 clones, about 87% seen once; the top ten hold approximately 3.3%.

J is TRBJ1-1 and V is TRBV29-1; no firm D call. The specimen comprised peripheral blood, sampled in a trial of Ad26.COV2.S vaccine versus placebo. This TCR came from a person aged 18 to 65 who received the Ad26.COV2.S COVID-19 vaccine or a placebo. CDR3 region: CSVGVPNTEAFF. CDR3 DNA: TGCAGCGTTGGGGTGCCGAACACTGAAGCTTTCTTT.